These T cell receptor beta chains were read from a single sample in a study of blood T cell repertoires in COVID-19. Using immunoSEQ multiplex PCR, the repertoire was profiled, and TCRdb retains in-frame clones only, with some absent. This table holds about 210,000 clones, 70% to 90% found once. Sequencing was done on a sample of PBMCs or T cells enriched from blood (not recorded which). The source of these receptors is a man aged 30 to 39 with acute COVID-19. Both conserved end residues are part of each CDR3. The D gene is left open where the match is weak. Not all rows give a size; the values are once, few, many and, for expanded clones, a class.

V	D	J	size	DNA	CDR3
TRBV6-1	.	TRBJ2-1	.	TGTGCCAGCAGTGAGTTTCGCTCCTACAATGAGCAGTTCTTC	CASSEFRSYNEQFF
TRBV19	TRBD2	TRBJ2-5	.	TGTGCCAGTAGTACCATAGGGACTAGCCGGACCCAGTACTTC	CASSTIGTSRTQYF
TRBV5-6	.	TRBJ2-1	once	TGTGCCAGCAGCCCCCTTGACGGAATCCAAGCGTACAATGAGCAGTTCTTC	CASSPLDGIQAYNEQFF
TRBV15	.	TRBJ2-1	.	TGTGCCACCAGCAGGAGATCCCAGGGTAACAATGAGCAGTTCTTC	CATSRRSQGNNEQFF
TRBV4-1	.	TRBJ2-5	.	TGCGCCAGCAGTCCGTCCCACATGAGGGAGACCCAGTACTTC	CASSPSHMRETQYF
TRBV19	.	TRBJ1-2	.	TGTGCCAGTAGTACGAACAGGGCCCATGGCTACACCTTC	CASSTNRAHGYTF
TRBV7-6	.	TRBJ2-2	.	TGTGCCAGCAGCTTATTTGAAGTCCCGGGGAACACCGGGGAGCTGTTTTTT	CASSLFEVPGNTGELFF
TRBV30	.	TRBJ1-2	few	TGTGCCTGGCGCCACCTGGGGGGATATGGCTACACCTTC	CAWRHLGGYGYTF
TRBV18	.	TRBJ1-2	many	TGTGCCAGCTCACCCGAAGGACAAGCTAACTATGGCTACACCTTC	CASSPEGQANYGYTF
TRBV10-2	TRBD1	TRBJ2-1	.	TGCGCCAGCAAGGGCGGGACAGGGGCTGAGCAGTTCTTC	CASKGGTGAEQFF
TRBV28	TRBD1	TRBJ2-4	few	TGTGCCAGCAGTTTATGGGCGGGACAGGGGACCAAAAACATTCAGTACTTC	CASSLWAGQGTKNIQYF
TRBV24-1	TRBD2	TRBJ2-3	.	TGTGCCACCAGTGACCCGGGGGGGGTTGCAGATACGCAGTATTTT	CATSDPGGVADTQYF
TRBV6-1	TRBD2	TRBJ2-5	.	TGTGCCAGTTTGGGACTAGCGGGGGAGACCCAGTACTTC	CASLGLAGETQYF
TRBV6-5	TRBD1	TRBJ1-1	few	TGTGCCAGCAGCCAGGGACAGGGCGGAAGCACTGAAGCTTTCTTT	CASSQGQGGSTEAFF
TRBV28	.	TRBJ1-2	.	TGTGCCAGCGGGTCGGGGATTGGCGGCTACACCTTC	CASGSGIGGYTF
TRBV5-4	.	TRBJ2-1	.	TGTGCCAGCAGCTTGTTTTCAGGGCGGAATGAGCAGTTCTTC	CASSLFSGRNEQFF
TRBV10-3	.	TRBJ2-1	.	TGTGCCACAACCCCAGGTTACGACGGCAATGAGCAGTTCTTC	CATTPGYDGNEQFF
TRBV11-3	.	TRBJ2-7	.	TGTGCCAGCAGCTTAGATCAGGTAGGGGCAGGGGCCTACGAGCAGTACTTC	CASSLDQVGAGAYEQYF
TRBV5-1	.	TRBJ1-1	few	TGCGCCAGCAGCCCGACAGATAACACTGAAGCTTTCTTT	CASSPTDNTEAFF
TRBV5-1	.	TRBJ1-1	.	TGCGCCAGCAGCGTCCGGGGGGATGGCACTGAAGCTTTCTTT	CASSVRGDGTEAFF
TRBV2	TRBD1	TRBJ1-1	.	TGTGCCAGCACAACAGGGGGCAGTCCCACTGAAGCTTTCTTT	CASTTGGSPTEAFF
TRBV9	TRBD2	TRBJ2-5	.	TGTGCCAGCAGCGTGGGACTAGCGGGGGGGGAGCAAGAGACCCAGTACTTC	CASSVGLAGGEQETQYF
TRBV2	TRBD1	TRBJ2-2	many	TGTGCCAGCAGAGAACAGGGGGCGAACACCGGGGAGCTGTTTTTT	CASREQGANTGELFF
TRBV5-4	TRBD2	TRBJ2-5	.	TGTGCCAGCAGCCTCGGACTAGCAAGGGAGACCCAGTACTTC	CASSLGLARETQYF
TRBV27	TRBD2	TRBJ2-5	.	TGTGCCAGCAGTGGCCTAGCGGGAAAGACCCAGTACTTC	CASSGLAGKTQYF
TRBV19	.	TRBJ1-1	.	TGTGCCAGTCGTTACAGTCCTGTGAACACTGAAGCTTTCTTT	CASRYSPVNTEAFF
TRBV6-5	.	TRBJ2-2	.	TGTGCCAGCAAAGGACAGTACACCGGGGAGCTGTTTTTT	CASKGQYTGELFF
TRBV7-3	.	TRBJ2-2	.	TGTGCCAGCAGAAAATCAGGGATCGAAATAACCGGGGAGCTGTTTTTT	CASRKSGIEITGELFF
TRBV9	TRBD1	TRBJ2-7	.	TGTGCCAGCAGCGCCTTTCCGGGACAGGACGCTTATACTTTCTACGAGCAGTACTTC	CASSAFPGQDAYTFYEQYF
TRBV5-1	.	TRBJ2-3	few	TGCGCCAGCAGCTTGGGAGGAGGGACAGATACGCAGTATTTT	CASSLGGGTDTQYF
TRBV27	.	TRBJ1-5	.	TGTGCCAGCAGTTTGAGGCTTGGCGGTCAGCCCCAGCATTTT	CASSLRLGGQPQHF
TRBV28	.	TRBJ1-2	few	TGTGCCAGCAGTTCCAGGGGTGGCTACACCTTC	CASSSRGGYTF
TRBV21-1	.	TRBJ1-5	.	TGTGCCAGCAGCTCGTTGGGGCCGTTGGTTCAGCCCCAGCATTTT	CASSSLGPLVQPQHF
TRBV5-4	TRBD2	TRBJ2-3	.	TGTGCCAGCAGCCTGCGGGGGAGTAGCACAGATACGCAGTATTTT	CASSLRGSSTDTQYF
TRBV19	TRBD1	TRBJ1-3	.	TGTGCCAGTAGTGTGACAGGGTTTCGGTCTGGAAACACCATATATTTT	CASSVTGFRSGNTIYF
TRBV5-4	TRBD1	TRBJ1-4	.	TGTGCCAGCTCTCTTGTCGAGGGGGCCAGTAATGAAAAACTGTTTTTT	CASSLVEGASNEKLFF
TRBV10-3	.	TRBJ1-2	.	TGTGCCATCAGTGAGAGTTTTGGGGGCTCGGAAGGCTACACCTTC	CAISESFGGSEGYTF
TRBV25-1	TRBD1	TRBJ1-2	.	TGTGCCAGCAGCCAAGGGCAGGGGGCTTGGAGTGGCTACACCTTC	CASSQGQGAWSGYTF
TRBV14	.	TRBJ1-2	.	TGTGCCAGCAGCCAAGGGGGCCCCCTAATCTATGGCTACACCTTC	CASSQGGPLIYGYTF
TRBV19	.	TRBJ2-2	.	TGTGCCAGTAGTATAGTTGGAGGGGCCGGGGAGCTGTTTTTT	CASSIVGGAGELFF
TRBV29-1	TRBD1	TRBJ2-1	.	TGCAGCCAACAGGCAGGGGGCAGCTACAATGAGCAGTTCTTC	CSQQAGGSYNEQFF
TRBV9	TRBD1	TRBJ1-1	.	TGTGCCAGCAGCTCCTCCAAGGGGGACAGGGCAGGGGCTTTCTTT	CASSSSKGDRAGAFF
TRBV7-9	.	TRBJ2-2	.	TGTGCCAGCGAGCTGCGGAACACCGGGGAGCTGTTTTTT	CASELRNTGELFF
TRBV14	TRBD1	TRBJ1-1	.	TGTGCCAGCAGCCAAGCAGGGGGTGGCACTGAAGCTTTCTTT	CASSQAGGGTEAFF
TRBV28	TRBD2	TRBJ2-2	.	TGTGCCGGATCGGCTAGCGGGGGGGCAGGGGAGCTGTTTTTT	CAGSASGGAGELFF
TRBV5-6	.	TRBJ2-3	.	TGTGCCAGCAGCTTAGGATCGGGTAGCACAGATACGCAGTATTTT	CASSLGSGSTDTQYF
TRBV9	TRBD1	TRBJ1-1	.	TGTGCCAGCAGCGGAGGACAGGGCGTAGAAGCTTTCTTT	CASSGGQGVEAFF
TRBV10-3	.	TRBJ2-7	.	TGTGCCATCGCAGGGGATTCCTACGAGCAGTACTTC	CAIAGDSYEQYF
TRBV11-2	.	TRBJ2-2	.	TGTGCCAGCAGCCTCAAATCGGGCACCGGGGAGCTGTTTTTT	CASSLKSGTGELFF
TRBV19	.	TRBJ1-4	few	TGTGCCAGTAGTGGGGGGACGAGGAAACTGTTTTTT	CASSGGTRKLFF
TRBV5-4	TRBD1	TRBJ1-3	many	TGTGCCAGCAGTTTAGGGTCACAGGGGAGCTCTGGAAACACCATATATTTT	CASSLGSQGSSGNTIYF